This TCR beta chain comes out of a study of radiotherapy plus CTLA-4 blockade in lung cancer. Study in general: Disease control was achieved by roughly 32% of patients, and objective responses by about 17%.

Study-wide findings and caveats: In blood, tumor-derived TCR clones expanded after radiotherapy plus ipilimumab.

Germline V gene lookup returns CDR1 KGHSH and CDR2 LQKENI. V was clipped by 2 bases and J by 3 bases; unmatched bases: 14. This CDR3 comprises 19 residues. A word on this clone: Its antigen remains unidentified.

The table came from immunoSEQ multiplex PCR; TCRdb's copy has only in-frame clones and leaves some out. The profile shows approximately 52,000 clones, about four fifths of them singletons. Each patient with chemo-refractory metastatic non-small-cell lung cancer was treated with focal radiation plus CTLA-4 blockade using ipilimumab. Sequenced material: peripheral blood, taken from a patient treated with radiotherapy plus ipilimumab. The source is a human donor with non-small cell lung cancer who had a complete response to radiotherapy plus ipilimumab. The V and J genes are TRBV18 and TRBJ1-5; 9 bases fit TRBD1. This CDR3 reads CASSPIGPGQGSINQPQHF. The DNA of the CDR3 is TGTGCCAGCTCACCAATAGGGCCGGGACAGGGAAGTATCAATCAGCCCCAGCATTTT.